This TCR beta chain was sequenced in a study of T cell repertoires in cytomegalovirus infection. This clonotype was found many times. TCRdb passed the reads through MiXCR, listing each CDR3 protein once. There are under 300,000 distinct CDR3 sequences in the sample; around an eighth occur only once, and 1.5% to 2% lies in the top ten. The germline V gene encodes CDR1 SGHTA and CDR2 FQGNSA. This CDR3 spans 14 amino acids. With 5 bases clipped from V and 4 bases from J, the junction kept 8 bases outside the gene matches. The chain uses TRBV7-2 and TRBJ2-7, with TRBD2 identical over 7 bases. This clonotype was obtained from a human donor in good health (CMV status not recorded). Some clones in this sample may be carry-over from other donors' samples. Sequencing input: PBMCs. The CDR3 sequence is CASSPRGVVYEQYF. In nucleotides, the CDR3 is TGTGCCAGCAGCCCTCGGGGGGTGGTATACGAGCAGTACTTC.